This is a list of T cell receptor beta chains from one sample in a study of T cells in Graves' hyperthyroidism and ophthalmopathy. TCRdb ran MiXCR on the multiplex PCR reads and lists one entry per CDR3 protein. The sample yields a few hundred thousand distinct CDR3 sequences, 25% seen once. Sequencing input: blood. The receptors were sampled from a man over 45 with Graves' hyperthyroidism. CDR3s include the opening cysteine and the closing phenylalanine or tryptophan.

j_gene: TRBJ2-1; v_gene: TRBV6-4; CDR3aa: CASSESTSGMNEQFF
j_gene: TRBJ2-5; v_gene: TRBV19; CDR3aa: CASRTSGRYQETQYF
j_gene: TRBJ2-1; v_gene: TRBV5-6; CDR3aa: CASSYGTRRNEQFF
j_gene: TRBJ1-6; v_gene: TRBV5-6; CDR3aa: CASSRDRAWASPLHF
j_gene: TRBJ2-7; v_gene: TRBV20-1; CDR3aa: CSATSGTSGSYEQYF
j_gene: TRBJ2-7; v_gene: TRBV2; CDR3aa: CASITGLAYEQYF
j_gene: TRBJ2-5; v_gene: TRBV7-9; CDR3aa: CASSRSGSQETQYF
j_gene: TRBJ2-7; v_gene: TRBV11-2; CDR3aa: CASSLEALASDYEQYF
j_gene: TRBJ2-3; v_gene: TRBV7-2; CDR3aa: CASSLDGGNTDTQYF
j_gene: TRBJ2-1; v_gene: TRBV12-3/TRBV12-4; CDR3aa: CASKTGTSGNEQFF
j_gene: TRBJ2-1; v_gene: TRBV30; CDR3aa: CACGTSLNNEQFF
j_gene: TRBJ1-5; v_gene: TRBV19; CDR3aa: CASSGRPNQPQHF
j_gene: TRBJ1-3; v_gene: TRBV3-1; CDR3aa: CASSLNTGNTIYF
j_gene: TRBJ2-2; v_gene: TRBV7-2; CDR3aa: CASSLVLAVITGELFF
j_gene: TRBJ2-7; v_gene: TRBV20-1; CDR3aa: CSASGAGGLSYEQYF
j_gene: TRBJ2-7; v_gene: TRBV20-1; CDR3aa: CSATPGAGNYEQYF
j_gene: TRBJ2-2; v_gene: TRBV12-3/TRBV12-4; CDR3aa: CASSPLAGGAGELFF
j_gene: TRBJ2-5; v_gene: TRBV4-1; CDR3aa: CASSQVKEAGETQYF
j_gene: TRBJ2-7; v_gene: TRBV5-1; CDR3aa: CASNLDGGLYEQYF